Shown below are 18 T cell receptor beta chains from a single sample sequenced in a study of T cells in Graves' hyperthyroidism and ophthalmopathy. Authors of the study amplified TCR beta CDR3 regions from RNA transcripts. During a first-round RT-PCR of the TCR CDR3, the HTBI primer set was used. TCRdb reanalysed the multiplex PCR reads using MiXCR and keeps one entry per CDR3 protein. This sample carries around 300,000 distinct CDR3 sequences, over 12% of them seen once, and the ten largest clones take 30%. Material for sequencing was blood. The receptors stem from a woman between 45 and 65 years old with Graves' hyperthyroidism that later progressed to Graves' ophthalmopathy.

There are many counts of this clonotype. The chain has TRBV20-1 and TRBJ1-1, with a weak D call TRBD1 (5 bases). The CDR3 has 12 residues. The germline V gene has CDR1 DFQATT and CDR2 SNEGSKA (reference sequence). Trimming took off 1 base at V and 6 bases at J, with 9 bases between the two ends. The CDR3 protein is CSARAGGAEAFF. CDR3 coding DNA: TGCAGTGCTAGAGCCGGGGGGGCTGAAGCTTTCTTT.

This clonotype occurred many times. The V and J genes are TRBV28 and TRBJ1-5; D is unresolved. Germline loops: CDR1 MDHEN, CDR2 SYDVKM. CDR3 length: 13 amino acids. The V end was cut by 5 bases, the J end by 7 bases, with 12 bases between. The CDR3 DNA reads TGTGCCAGCAGTCCCCTGGGGTACCAGCCCCAGCATTTT. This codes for CASSPLGYQPQHF.

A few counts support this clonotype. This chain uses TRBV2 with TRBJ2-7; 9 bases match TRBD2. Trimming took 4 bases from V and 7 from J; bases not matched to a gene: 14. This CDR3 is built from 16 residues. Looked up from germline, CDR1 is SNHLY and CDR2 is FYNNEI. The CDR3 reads CASSVIAGETGGEQYF. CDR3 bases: TGTGCCAGCAGTGTAATAGCGGGGGAGACGGGAGGTGAGCAGTACTTC.

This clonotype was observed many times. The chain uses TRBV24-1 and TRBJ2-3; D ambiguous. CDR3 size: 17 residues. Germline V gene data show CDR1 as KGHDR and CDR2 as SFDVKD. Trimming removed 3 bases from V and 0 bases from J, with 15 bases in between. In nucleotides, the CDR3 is TGTGCCACCAGTGATCCCCAAGGCTCCACTAGCACAGATACGCAGTATTTT. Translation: CATSDPQGSTSTDTQYF.

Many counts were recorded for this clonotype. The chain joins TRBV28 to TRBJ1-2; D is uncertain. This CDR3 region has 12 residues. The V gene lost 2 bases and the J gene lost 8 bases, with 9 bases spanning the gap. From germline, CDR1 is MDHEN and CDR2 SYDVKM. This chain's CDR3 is CASSLLVSGYTF. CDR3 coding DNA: TGTGCCAGCAGTTTACTTGTAAGCGGCTACACCTTC.

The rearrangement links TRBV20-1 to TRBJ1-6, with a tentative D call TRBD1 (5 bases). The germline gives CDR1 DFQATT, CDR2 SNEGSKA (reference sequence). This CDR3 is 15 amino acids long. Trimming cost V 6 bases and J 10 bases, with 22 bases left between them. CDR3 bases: TGCAGTGCGCCCCAGGGTGGGACTAAAAGCTCACCCCTCCACTTT. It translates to CSAPQGGTKSSPLHF.

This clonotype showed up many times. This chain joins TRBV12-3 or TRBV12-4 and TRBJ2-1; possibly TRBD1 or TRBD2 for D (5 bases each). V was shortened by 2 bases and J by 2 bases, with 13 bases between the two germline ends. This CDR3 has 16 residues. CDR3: CASSLYVRGTYNEQFF. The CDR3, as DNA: TGTGCCAGCAGTTTATATGTTCGGGGCACCTACAATGAGCAGTTCTTC.

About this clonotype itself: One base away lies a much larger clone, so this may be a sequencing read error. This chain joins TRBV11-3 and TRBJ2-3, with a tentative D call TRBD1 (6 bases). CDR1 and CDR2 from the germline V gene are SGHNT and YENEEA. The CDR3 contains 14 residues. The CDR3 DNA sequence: TGTGCCAGCGGCTTAAAGGGGGTCAGGGATACGCAGTATTTT. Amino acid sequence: CASGLKGVRDTQYF.

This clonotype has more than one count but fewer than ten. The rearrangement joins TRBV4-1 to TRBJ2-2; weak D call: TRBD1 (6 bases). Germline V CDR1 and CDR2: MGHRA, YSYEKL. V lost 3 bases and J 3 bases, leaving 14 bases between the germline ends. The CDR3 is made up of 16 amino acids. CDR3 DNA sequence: TGCGCCAGCAGCCAGCTCAGGGGTAAAGACACCGGGGAGCTGTTTTTT. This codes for CASSQLRGKDTGELFF.

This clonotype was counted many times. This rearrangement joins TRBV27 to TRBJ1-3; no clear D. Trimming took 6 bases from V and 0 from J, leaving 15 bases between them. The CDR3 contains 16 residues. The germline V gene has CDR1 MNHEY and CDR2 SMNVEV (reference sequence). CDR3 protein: CASRSSDWSSGNTIYF. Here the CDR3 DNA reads TGTGCCAGCAGATCCTCAGACTGGAGCTCTGGAAACACCATATATTTT.

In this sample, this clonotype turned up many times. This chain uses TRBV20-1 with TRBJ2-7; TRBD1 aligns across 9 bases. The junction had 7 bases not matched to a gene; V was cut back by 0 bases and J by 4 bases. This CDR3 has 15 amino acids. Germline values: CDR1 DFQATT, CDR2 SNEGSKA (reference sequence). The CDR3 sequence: CSARDWGTGRYEQYF. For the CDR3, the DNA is TGCAGTGCTAGAGATTGGGGGACAGGGAGATACGAGCAGTACTTC.

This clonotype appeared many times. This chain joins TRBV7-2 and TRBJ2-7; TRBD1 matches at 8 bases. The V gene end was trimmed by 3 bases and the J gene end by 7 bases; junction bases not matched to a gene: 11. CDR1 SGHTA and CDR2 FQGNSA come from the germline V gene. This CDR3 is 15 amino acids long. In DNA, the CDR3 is TGTGCCAGCAGCTTCTCCCCCCAGGGGGCGGGAGAGCAGTACTTC. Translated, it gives CASSFSPQGAGEQYF.

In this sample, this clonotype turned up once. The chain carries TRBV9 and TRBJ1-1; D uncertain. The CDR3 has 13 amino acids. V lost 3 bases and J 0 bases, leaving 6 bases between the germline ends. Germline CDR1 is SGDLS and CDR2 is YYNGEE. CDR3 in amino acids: CASSAGLNTEAFF. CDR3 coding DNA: TGTGCCAGCAGCGCCGGCTTGAACACTGAAGCTTTCTTT.

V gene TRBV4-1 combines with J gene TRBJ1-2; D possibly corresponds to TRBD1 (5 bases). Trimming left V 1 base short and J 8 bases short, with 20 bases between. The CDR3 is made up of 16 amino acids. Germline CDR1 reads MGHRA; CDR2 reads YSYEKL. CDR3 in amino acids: CASSQAGPAGREGYTF. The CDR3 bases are TGCGCCAGCAGCCAAGCGGGACCGGCTGGTAGGGAAGGCTACACCTTC.

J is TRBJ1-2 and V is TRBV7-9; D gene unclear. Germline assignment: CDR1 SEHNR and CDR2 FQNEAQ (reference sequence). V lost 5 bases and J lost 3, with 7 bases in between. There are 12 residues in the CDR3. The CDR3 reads CASSEDYYGYTF. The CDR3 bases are TGTGCCAGCAGCGAGGACTACTATGGCTACACCTTC.

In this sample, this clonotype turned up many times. CDR3 DNA: TGTGCCAGCTGGCGGGGGCCGGGAGATACGCAGTATTTT. This codes for CASWRGPGDTQYF. The chain recombines TRBV2 with TRBJ2-3, with D perhaps TRBD2 (7 bases). The V end lost 8 bases, the J end lost 5 bases, and 14 bases lay between the germline ends. Germline-derived CDR1 and CDR2 are SNHLY and FYNNEI. CDR3 length: 13 residues. Looking up the rest from reference TRBV2 and TRBJ2-3 gives the full variable domain: EPEVTQTPSHQVTQMGQEVILRCVPISNHLYFYWYRQILGQKVEFLVSFYNNEISEKSEIFDDQFSVERPDGSNFTLKIRSTKLEDSAMYFCASWRGPGDTQYFGPGTRLTVL.

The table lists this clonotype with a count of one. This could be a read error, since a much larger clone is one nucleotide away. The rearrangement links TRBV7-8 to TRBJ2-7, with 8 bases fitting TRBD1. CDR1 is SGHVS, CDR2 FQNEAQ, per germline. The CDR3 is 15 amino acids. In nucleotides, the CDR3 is TGTGCCAGCAGCTTAGCGCCGGACAGGGCCTACAAGCAGTACTTC. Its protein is CASSLAPDRAYKQYF.

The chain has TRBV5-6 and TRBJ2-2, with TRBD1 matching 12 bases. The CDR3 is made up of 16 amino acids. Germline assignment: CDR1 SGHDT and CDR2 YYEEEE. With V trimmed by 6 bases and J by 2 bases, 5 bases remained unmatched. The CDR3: CASMPGQGANTGELFF. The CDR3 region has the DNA TGTGCCAGCATGCCGGGACAGGGGGCCAACACCGGGGAGCTGTTTTTT.